This is a list of T cell receptor beta chains from one sample in a study of CD8+CD57+ T cells in acquired aplastic anemia. TCRdb reanalysed the reads using MiXCR and keeps one entry per CDR3 protein. The table includes around 140,000 distinct CDR3 sequences, 41% detected once. Input material: sorted CD4+, CD8+, or CD8+CD57+ T cells (not recorded which) from PBMCs. These receptors originate from a human donor in good health, serving as a control. CDR3s include the opening cysteine and the closing phenylalanine or tryptophan. D genes are given only for firm matches. For some rows the clone size is stated as once, few or many, or as a class when expanded; others skip it.

CDR3 DNA,CDR3 protein,clone size,J gene,D gene,V gene
TGTGCCAGCAGCCCTAGCGGGAGCAGCTCCTACAGTGAGCAGTTCTTC,CASSPSGSSSYSEQFF,many,TRBJ2-1,TRBD2,TRBV7-9
TGTGCCAGCCTTTGGGGTTTAGCCGGGGAGCTGTTTTTT,CASLWGLAGELFF,few,TRBJ2-2,.,TRBV6-2/TRBV6-3
TGCAGTGCTAGGACGGGGAGCCATCGCGAGACCCAGTACTTC,CSARTGSHRETQYF,.,TRBJ2-5,.,TRBV20-1
TGCATCTCCCCGGGTCCGAATGGCTACACCTTC,CISPGPNGYTF,.,TRBJ1-2,.,TRBV29-1
TGTGCCACCAGCAAGGACGTCGGAGGAACCTATGGCTACACCTTC,CATSKDVGGTYGYTF,.,TRBJ1-2,.,TRBV15
TGCAGCGTCCCAAGGCAGGGGGCGGATGGCTACACCTTC,CSVPRQGADGYTF,.,TRBJ1-2,TRBD1,TRBV29-1
TGTGCCAGCAGTTTAAGCCAGGAAGGGAACTATGGCTACACCTTC,CASSLSQEGNYGYTF,many,TRBJ1-2,.,TRBV12-3/TRBV12-4
TGCGCCAGCACTTCCGGACAGGCCCTCACCTTC,CASTSGQALTF,many,TRBJ1-2,TRBD1,TRBV5-1
TGTGCCAGCAGTGAATCGGGAGGGGGGGGCTTCCTGTACAATGAGCAGTTCTTC,CASSESGGGGFLYNEQFF,.,TRBJ2-1,TRBD2,TRBV25-1
TGTGCCAGTAGTAGCTTCACAGGGAGGTATGGCTACACCTTC,CASSSFTGRYGYTF,.,TRBJ1-2,.,TRBV19
TGTGCCACCAGCAGAGAGTCCTTAGAGGTCTCTGGAAACACCATATATTTT,CATSRESLEVSGNTIYF,.,TRBJ1-3,.,TRBV15
TGTGCCAGCAGCGTCGGCTCGGGGGATTCACCCCTCCACTTT,CASSVGSGDSPLHF,many,TRBJ1-6,.,TRBV9
TGCAGTGCTCCGTCCGGGACTAGCGGGAGCACAGATACGCAGTATTTT,CSAPSGTSGSTDTQYF,.,TRBJ2-3,TRBD2,TRBV20-1
TGTGCCAGCAGTCGGGACACACCTAATTCACCCCTCCACTTT,CASSRDTPNSPLHF,many,TRBJ1-6,.,TRBV27
TGTCCCAGCAGCTTAGATGGGGGGCAGTACGAGCAGTATTTC,CPSSLDGGQYEQYF,.,TRBJ2-7,.,TRBV11-3
TGTGCCAGCAGTGGGCGAAACTATGGCTACACCTTC,CASSGRNYGYTF,.,TRBJ1-2,.,TRBV2
TGCAGTGCTAGATCCGGGACTAGCGGAAAATACGAGCAGTACTTC,CSARSGTSGKYEQYF,.,TRBJ2-7,TRBD2,TRBV20-1
TGTGCCAGCGGGCCCCGCTTAGCGTTGCTCACAGATACGCAGTATTTT,CASGPRLALLTDTQYF,few,TRBJ2-3,.,TRBV5-4
TGTGCCACTGGGGGGGATTATGGCTACACCTTC,CATGGDYGYTF,many,TRBJ1-2,.,TRBV7-9
TGTGCCAGCAGCCGATTACCGGGACAGGGGAATGAAAAACTGTTTTTT,CASSRLPGQGNEKLFF,few,TRBJ1-4,TRBD1,TRBV3-1
TGTGCCAGCAGGGGGACGGACAGGGGATCTCTATTTTTCACTGAAGCTTTCTTT,CASRGTDRGSLFFTEAFF,.,TRBJ1-1,TRBD1,TRBV10-3
TGTGCCAGCAGCCCTATAGGGGTAAGGAACGCTGAAGCTTTCTTT,CASSPIGVRNAEAFF,.,TRBJ1-1,.,TRBV7-9
TGTGCCACCAGCAGAGTTGCCTACGAGCAGTACTTC,CATSRVAYEQYF,once,TRBJ2-7,.,TRBV15
TGTGCCAGCACGAAGCGGGAGGTCTCCTACGAGCAGTACTTC,CASTKREVSYEQYF,many,TRBJ2-7,TRBD2,TRBV11-3
TGCAGTGCTGGTGGGGTAAGCGGTTCTAGCACAGATACGCAGTATTTT,CSAGGVSGSSTDTQYF,many,TRBJ2-3,.,TRBV20-1
TGTGCCAGCAGTGCCCGGGGCGGGGGCCACACTGAAGCTTTCTTT,CASSARGGGHTEAFF,many,TRBJ1-1,.,TRBV12-3/TRBV12-4
TGTGCCAGCACCTCGACGGATGGTACCTACAATGAGCAGTTCTTC,CASTSTDGTYNEQFF,.,TRBJ2-1,.,TRBV9
TGCGCCAGCAGCTTTTCAACTAATGAAAAACTGTTTTTT,CASSFSTNEKLFF,.,TRBJ1-4,.,TRBV5-1
TGTGCCAGCAGCTTAGATGCGGCTAGCGGGGCGCACGAGCAGTACTTC,CASSLDAASGAHEQYF,.,TRBJ2-7,TRBD2,TRBV7-6
TGTGCCAGCTTCACCGAAAATAGTGACGGGACCCAGTACTTC,CASFTENSDGTQYF,.,TRBJ2-5,.,TRBV18
TGCAGTGCAAGACAGGGAGTGTACGAGCAGTACTTC,CSARQGVYEQYF,many,TRBJ2-7,TRBD1,TRBV20-1
TGCGCCAGCAGCTGGGGAGGTGGGTCCTACGAGCAGTACTTC,CASSWGGGSYEQYF,.,TRBJ2-7,.,TRBV5-1
TGTGCCAGCAGCTCCTGGGGACGGAGCAATCAGCCCCAGCATTTT,CASSSWGRSNQPQHF,.,TRBJ1-5,.,TRBV5-6
TGTGCCAGCTCACCTGGCGCAGGACGGCGGGCTTTCTTT,CASSPGAGRRAFF,few,TRBJ1-1,.,TRBV18
TGCGCCAGCAGTGGTGGGCCCGGGGAGACCCAGTACTTC,CASSGGPGETQYF,many,TRBJ2-5,.,TRBV10-1
TGTGCCAGCAGCACGACTAGTACGGAGACCCAGTACTTC,CASSTTSTETQYF,.,TRBJ2-5,.,TRBV7-2
TGCAGCGTTCGGGTCACAGATACGCAGTATTTT,CSVRVTDTQYF,.,TRBJ2-3,.,TRBV29-1
TGTGCCAGCAGTGAATTGACGGGCTATGGCTACACCTTC,CASSELTGYGYTF,many,TRBJ1-2,.,TRBV6-1
TGTGCCACCAGCAGAGATCAGGAGACCCAGTACTTC,CATSRDQETQYF,many,TRBJ2-5,.,TRBV15
TGTGCCAGCAGCCCTCGGACAGATATCTACGAGCAGTACTTC,CASSPRTDIYEQYF,many,TRBJ2-7,.,TRBV6-1
TGCAGCGTTCAGGGGGGTCATGGCTACACCTTC,CSVQGGHGYTF,many,TRBJ1-2,TRBD1,TRBV29-1
TGTGCCAGCTCATCGGAACTTACAGGGTGGGGAGACACTGAAACTTTCTTT,CASSSELTGWGDTETFF,.,TRBJ1-1,.,TRBV18
TGTGCCTCAACTGGGACTAGCTGGGGCAATGAGCAGTTCTTC,CASTGTSWGNEQFF,.,TRBJ2-1,TRBD2,TRBV15
TGCAGCGTTCGGACGGGCGGGTACGGCACAGATACGCAGTATTTT,CSVRTGGYGTDTQYF,.,TRBJ2-3,.,TRBV29-1
TGTGCCAGCAGTTTAAAAGGCACGAGCCACAATGAGCAGTTCTTC,CASSLKGTSHNEQFF,many,TRBJ2-1,.,TRBV27